This TCR beta chain stems from a study of T cell changes during pregnancy in multiple sclerosis. The ends were cut back, 0 bases at V and 8 bases at J, with 11 bases in the middle. The CDR3 sequence is 13 residues long. CDR1 is ENHRY and CDR2 is SYGVKD in the germline V gene. Sequenced by immunoSEQ multiplex PCR; TCRdb stores in-frame clones only, minus some. The sample shows about 83,000 clones, over 80% of them seen only once. This TCR came from a female donor in good health, serving as a control in a pregnancy study. Some clones in this sample may be carry-over from other donors' samples. The sample consisted of PBMCs, taken in the first trimester of pregnancy. The chain couples TRBV10-3 to TRBJ2-7; unclear D gene. DNA of the CDR3: TGTGCCATCAGTGAGTCTACAGATCATAAGCAGTACTTC. Protein: CAISESTDHKQYF.